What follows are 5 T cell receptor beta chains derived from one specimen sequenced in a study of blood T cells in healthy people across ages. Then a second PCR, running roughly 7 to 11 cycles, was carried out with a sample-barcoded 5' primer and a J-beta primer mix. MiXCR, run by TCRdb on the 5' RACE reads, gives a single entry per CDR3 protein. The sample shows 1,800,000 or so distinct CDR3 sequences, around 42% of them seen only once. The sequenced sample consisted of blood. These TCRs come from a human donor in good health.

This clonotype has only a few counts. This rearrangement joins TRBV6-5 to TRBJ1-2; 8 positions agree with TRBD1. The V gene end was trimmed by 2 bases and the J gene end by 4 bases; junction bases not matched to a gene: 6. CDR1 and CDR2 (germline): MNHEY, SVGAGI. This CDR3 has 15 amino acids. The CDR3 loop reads CASSYGTGLGYGYTF. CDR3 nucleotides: TGTGCCAGCAGTTACGGGACAGGATTAGGCTATGGCTACACCTTC.

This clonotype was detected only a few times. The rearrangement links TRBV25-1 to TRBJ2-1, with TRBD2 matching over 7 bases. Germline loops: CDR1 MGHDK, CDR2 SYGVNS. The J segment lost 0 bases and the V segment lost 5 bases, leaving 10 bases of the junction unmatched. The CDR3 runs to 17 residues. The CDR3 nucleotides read TGTGCCAGCAGTAATGGGGGGAGGGCCATCTCCTACAATGAGCAGTTCTTC. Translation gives CASSNGGRAISYNEQFF.

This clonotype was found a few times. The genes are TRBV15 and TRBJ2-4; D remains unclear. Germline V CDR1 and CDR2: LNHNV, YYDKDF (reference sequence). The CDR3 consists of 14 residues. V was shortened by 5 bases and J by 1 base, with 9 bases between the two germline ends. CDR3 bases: TGTGCCACCAGCTTAGTAGGGGCCAAAAACATTCAGTACTTC. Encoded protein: CATSLVGAKNIQYF. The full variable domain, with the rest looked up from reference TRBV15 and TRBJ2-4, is DAMVIQNPRYQVTQFGKPVTLSCSQTLNHNVMYWYQQKSSQAPKLLFHYYDKDFNNEADTPDNFQSRRPNTSFCFLDIRSPGLGDTAMYLCATSLVGAKNIQYFGAGTRLSVL.

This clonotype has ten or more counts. The CDR3 DNA is TGCAGCGTTCGCACAGAGGTCTACGAGCAGTACTTC. Translation gives CSVRTEVYEQYF. The chain joins TRBV29-1 to TRBJ2-7; no reliable D call. Trimming removed 5 bases from V and 3 bases from J, with 11 bases in between. The CDR3 extends over 12 amino acids. In germline, CDR1 is SQVTM, CDR2 ANQGSEA.

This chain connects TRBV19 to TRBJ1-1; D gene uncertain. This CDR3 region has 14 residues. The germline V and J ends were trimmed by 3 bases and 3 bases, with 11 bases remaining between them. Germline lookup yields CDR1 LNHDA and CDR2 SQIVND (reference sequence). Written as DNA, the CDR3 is TGTGCCAGTAGTATTGAGGTAGGGTACACTGAAGCTTTCTTT. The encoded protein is CASSIEVGYTEAFF.